The rows below give T cell receptor beta chains drawn from one sample of a study of CD8 T cells in ankylosing spondylitis. A single record per CDR3 protein comes from TCRdb applying MiXCR to the 5' RACE reads. The sample lists under 550,000 distinct CDR3 sequences, about 24% occurring once. The sequenced sample was blood, either unsorted or a sorted T cell fraction (not recorded which). Receptors were obtained from a male donor with ankylosing spondylitis. Both conserved end residues are part of each CDR3. A D gene is named only where the DNA matches it firmly. Expanded clones get a size class; other rows say once, few or many, or leave the size out.

D gene	J gene	clone size	V gene	CDR3 DNA	CDR3 protein
.	TRBJ2-7	.	TRBV20-1	TGCAGTGCCCTCCTTGGAGGGGTATCCTACGAGCAGTACTTC	CSALLGGVSYEQYF
TRBD2	TRBJ2-1	many	TRBV12-3/TRBV12-4	TGTGCCAGCAGACCCCCGGGACTAGCGGCTAATGAGCAGTTCTTC	CASRPPGLAANEQFF
.	TRBJ1-5	few	TRBV29-1	TGCAGCGTTCGGGAGAGTAATCAGCCCCAGCATTTT	CSVRESNQPQHF
.	TRBJ1-6	few	TRBV20-1	TGCAGTGCTATCCCCGTGGAGGGAAATTCACCCCTCCACTTT	CSAIPVEGNSPLHF
TRBD2	TRBJ2-3	.	TRBV27	TGTGCCAGCAGTCCCGTTTTGCGGGAGTGGGGAGATACGCAGTATTTT	CASSPVLREWGDTQYF
TRBD2	TRBJ2-1	few	TRBV24-1	TGTGCCACCAGTGATCTCGGTCGGGGGAGGGATGAGCAGTTCTTC	CATSDLGRGRDEQFF
.	TRBJ1-6	.	TRBV7-2	TGTGCCAGCAGCTTAGTCGGGGCGGAGGATTCACCCCTCCACTTT	CASSLVGAEDSPLHF
TRBD2	TRBJ2-1	.	TRBV29-1	TGCAGCGGGACTAGCGGGCCCGGCTATGAGCAGTTCTTC	CSGTSGPGYEQFF
.	TRBJ1-4	few	TRBV12-3/TRBV12-4	TGTGCCAGCAGTTTAAGGGGCCTTAATGAAAAACTGTTTTTT	CASSLRGLNEKLFF
.	TRBJ1-1	.	TRBV7-9	TGTGCCAGCAGCTTAAACCATAAGGAAACTGAAGCTTTCTTT	CASSLNHKETEAFF
.	TRBJ2-1	.	TRBV20-1	TGCAGTGCTAGTTACAGAAGAATCAATGAGCAGTTCTTC	CSASYRRINEQFF
.	TRBJ1-5	.	TRBV2	TGTGCCAGCAGGACCGGACAGACAGGCAATCAGCCCCAGCATTTT	CASRTGQTGNQPQHF
TRBD1	TRBJ2-1	few	TRBV3-1	TGTGCCAGCAGCCGCAACCCTGGGACAGACTCCTACAATGAGCAGTTCTTC	CASSRNPGTDSYNEQFF
.	TRBJ2-7	.	TRBV5-6	TGTGCCAGCAGCTTGAGGGTTGGGGAGCAGTACTTC	CASSLRVGEQYF
.	TRBJ2-7	.	TRBV3-1	TGTGCCAGCAGCCTCAAATCGGGGAGTCGGGAGCAGTACTTC	CASSLKSGSREQYF
TRBD2	TRBJ2-1	.	TRBV3-1	TGTGCCAGCAGCCAAAGCCCGGGGGGAGGGATAGGCTCCTACAATGAGCAGTTCTTC	CASSQSPGGGIGSYNEQFF
.	TRBJ2-5	few	TRBV20-1	TGCAGTTCCGGGCGGGGCCAAGAGACCCAGTACTTC	CSSGRGQETQYF
.	TRBJ2-5	.	TRBV5-1	TGCGCCAGCAGCTTGGCTGGGACAGGGGCCCTAGCGGGAGGAGAGACCCAGTACTTC	CASSLAGTGALAGGETQYF
.	TRBJ1-1	.	TRBV20-1	TGCAGTGCTAGAGGGGGGACCACTGAAGCTTTCTTT	CSARGGTTEAFF
.	TRBJ2-5	.	TRBV10-3	TGTGCCATCAGTGAGTCGGCTGTTCAAGAGACCCAGTACTTC	CAISESAVQETQYF
.	TRBJ2-3	few	TRBV7-2	TGTGCCAGCAGCCCCGGGGGCCTAAAGCGCGACGATACGCAGTATTTT	CASSPGGLKRDDTQYF
TRBD1	TRBJ1-3	.	TRBV5-1	TGCGCCAGCACCATGGGGACAGGTGGAAACACCATATATTTT	CASTMGTGGNTIYF
.	TRBJ1-1	.	TRBV20-1	TGCAGTGCGAATAGGGGGAACACTGAAGCTTTCTTT	CSANRGNTEAFF
.	TRBJ2-5	few	TRBV20-1	TGCAGTGCTAGAGAAAGAGGGACCCAGTACTTC	CSARERGTQYF
.	TRBJ2-7	few	TRBV5-1	TGCGCCAGCAGCTTGTCCCCAGGGACGGGGGAGCAGTACTTC	CASSLSPGTGEQYF
TRBD2	TRBJ2-7	.	TRBV7-1	TGTGCCAGCAGCACGCGCGGGAGGGCCTACGAGCAGTACTTC	CASSTRGRAYEQYF
.	TRBJ2-1	.	TRBV20-1	TGCAGTGCCCGGGAGGGGGCGTACAATGAGCAGTTCTTC	CSAREGAYNEQFF
.	TRBJ2-1	.	TRBV5-1	TGCGCCAGCAGCTTGATTAGCGCGACCTACAATGAGCAGTTCTTC	CASSLISATYNEQFF
.	TRBJ1-5	many	TRBV3-1	TGTGCCAGCAGCCAACAACAGGGTCAGCCCCAGCATTTT	CASSQQQGQPQHF
.	TRBJ2-2	few	TRBV5-1	TGCGCCAGCAGCTTGGATTTAGGGACCGGGGAGCTGTTTTTT	CASSLDLGTGELFF
.	TRBJ1-2	.	TRBV10-3	TGTGCCATCGGGCGTGGGGGTCGCGGCTACACCTTC	CAIGRGGRGYTF
.	TRBJ1-1	many	TRBV20-1	TGCAGTGCTAGAGATCCGGGCACACCACTGAAAGCTTTCTTT	CSARDPGTPLKAFF
.	TRBJ1-2	.	TRBV20-1	TGCAGTGCTAGAGGGACGAACTATGGCTACACCTTC	CSARGTNYGYTF
TRBD2	TRBJ2-4	.	TRBV20-1	TGCAGTGCTAGTATGCGGGAGGCCTACCTAGCCAAAAACATTCAGTACTTC	CSASMREAYLAKNIQYF
TRBD2	TRBJ2-1	few	TRBV7-9	TGTGCCAGCAGCCCCCCTCCCAGCGGGAGAAATTACAATGAGCAGTTCTTC	CASSPPPSGRNYNEQFF
.	TRBJ1-5	few	TRBV27	TGTGCCAGCAGTCCGGCGACAGGAAGGGTCAATCAGCCCCAGCATTTT	CASSPATGRVNQPQHF